This T cell receptor beta chain was observed in a study of cytomegalovirus exposure and HLA in healthy donors. Study results and limitations: A later analysis found that most CMV-associated TCR beta chains appeared HLA-restricted. Trimming of TCR beta V- and J-genes showed a link, identified in a later analysis, to a missense DCLRE1C variant. The investigators catalogued about 170 TCR beta chains as cytomegalovirus-associated.

A word on this clone: What it binds is unknown.

With V trimmed by 6 bases and J by 4 bases, 8 bases remained unmatched. The CDR3 extends over 15 amino acids. CDR1 and CDR2 from the germline V gene are MNHNY and SVGAGI (reference sequence). With 60 Vbeta and 13 Jbeta primers, the PCR was carried out. Per the authors' pipeline: An analysis performed later counted 74 million or so unique TCR beta chains (around 11 million of them shared). Using immunoSEQ multiplex PCR, the repertoire was profiled, and TCRdb retains in-frame clones only, with some absent. Clone size and V and J calls were adopted from that table, with D and trimming inferred from the DNA. This sample has more than 100,000 clones, with roughly 70% found just once.

The receptor was isolated from a man over 45 in good health and CMV-seropositive. The specimen was PBMCs. The chain is built from TRBV6-6 and TRBJ1-5; 8 bases are a match to TRBD1. The CDR3 DNA follows: TGTGCCAGCAGAACCCCGACAGGGGTTAATCAGCCCCAGCATTTT. Its protein is CASRTPTGVNQPQHF.